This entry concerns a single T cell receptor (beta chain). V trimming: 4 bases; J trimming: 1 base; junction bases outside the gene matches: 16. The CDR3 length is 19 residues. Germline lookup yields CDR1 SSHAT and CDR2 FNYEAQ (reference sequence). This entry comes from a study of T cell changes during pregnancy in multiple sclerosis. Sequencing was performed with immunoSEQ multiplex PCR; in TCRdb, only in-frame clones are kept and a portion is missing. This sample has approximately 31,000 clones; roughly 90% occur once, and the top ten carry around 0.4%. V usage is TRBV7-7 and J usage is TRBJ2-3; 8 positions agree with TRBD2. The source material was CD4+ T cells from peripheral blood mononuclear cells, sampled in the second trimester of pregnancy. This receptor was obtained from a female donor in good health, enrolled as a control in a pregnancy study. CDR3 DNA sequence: TGTGCCAGCAGCTCCGGTCATAGCGGGACTGTCCTCTGCACAGATACGCAGTATTTT. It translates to CASSSGHSGTVLCTDTQYF.